A single sample is the source of the 2 T cell receptor beta chains below, sequenced in a study of T cells in Graves' hyperthyroidism and ophthalmopathy. Amplified TCR beta CDR3 regions came from RNA transcripts. Initially, a first-round RT-PCR of the TCR CDR3 employed the HTBI primer set. TCRdb recomputed calls from the multiplex PCR reads with MiXCR, one row per CDR3 protein. The sample carries hundreds of thousands of distinct CDR3 sequences, less than 25% recorded once. Source material: blood. The receptor source for this set is a woman younger than 45 with Graves' ophthalmopathy.

This clonotype was counted at least ten times. The chain recombines TRBV11-3 with TRBJ2-7; 10 positions agree with TRBD1. The CDR3 runs 17 residues. CDR1 and CDR2 (germline): SGHNT, YENEEA. V was clipped by 2 bases and J by 0 bases; unmatched bases: 7. CDR3 amino acids: CASSLLGTGAFSYEQYF. DNA for the CDR3: TGTGCCAGCAGCTTACTTGGGACAGGGGCCTTCTCCTACGAGCAGTACTTC.

Concerning this clonotype itself: This sequence may be a read error, since a much larger clone differs from it by one base. As DNA, the CDR3 is TGTGCCAGCAGCTTGGTTCCGGGACTAGATGTTGAGACCCAGTACTTC. Translation: CASSLVPGLDVETQYF. This chain links TRBV5-4 with TRBJ2-5; 8 nucleotides match TRBD2. The trim removed 0 bases at V and 5 bases at J, leaving 9 bases unmatched. CDR3 length: 16 residues. The V gene's germline CDR1 is SGHNT and CDR2 YYREEE (reference sequence).